Sequencing of this T cell receptor beta chain was carried out in a study of cytomegalovirus exposure and HLA in healthy donors. Profiling relied on immunoSEQ multiplex PCR, and the TCRdb table lists in-frame clones only, not all of them. The table lists tens of thousands of clones, around 94% of them singletons. The CDR3 spans 13 residues. The V gene's germline CDR1 is MNHEY and CDR2 SMNVEV (reference sequence). V was trimmed by 0 bases and J by 8 bases, leaving 10 bases between them. Specimen: PBMCs. The receptor comes from a young man in good health and CMV-seronegative. This chain joins TRBV27 and TRBJ1-2, with a weak D call TRBD1 (5 bases). The CDR3 nucleotides are TGTGCCAGCAGTTTATCTTCAGGGATCGGCTACACCTTC. Its translation: CASSLSSGIGYTF.